The present T cell receptor (beta chain) was sequenced within a study of T cell repertoires in cytomegalovirus infection. Study as a whole: The public TCR beta signatures pointed to both CMV infection and matching HLA type.

Overall study findings and caveats: The ex vivo response showed dominance by HLA-C-restricted CMV-specific TCR beta clonotypes.

This clonotype was found a few times. Its antigen is unidentified. TCRdb ran MiXCR on the reads and lists one entry per CDR3 protein. The sample holds roughly 150,000 distinct CDR3 sequences; about 22% are singletons and the top ten take 25%. This CDR3 region has 19 residues. V was clipped by 5 bases and J by 0 bases, with 24 bases between them. Here the sequenced sample was CD8+ T cells from cultured PBMCs, taken from culture after CMV antigen stimulation. The receptor's source is a human donor in good health (CMV status not recorded). Some clones in this sample may be carry-over from other donors' samples. This sequence joins TRBV12-3 or TRBV12-4 and TRBJ2-3; D perhaps matches TRBD2 (6 bases). The CDR3 region has the DNA TGTGCCAGCAGTCAACTCCCCTACGGGGGACTCTCTAGCACAGATACGCAGTATTTT. Its protein is CASSQLPYGGLSSTDTQYF.